This paragraph covers one TCR beta chain sequence. The specificity of this receptor is unknown. It has no much larger one-base neighbor in the sample; base qualities were not kept. This sample was taken from a study of T-cell memory formation after mild COVID-19 (dated by TCRdb to about 2021). About the full investigation: TCR sequence clusters from the two donors were largely donor specific. In a couple of donors, T-cell clones that expanded and contracted after mild COVID-19 were followed by sequencing TCRalpha and TCRbeta repertoires longitudinally. Two young, previously healthy adult volunteers, one female and one male, were included in the cohort.

General conclusions and limits of the study: Only two mild cases were covered in the study, and larger cohorts including severe cases with pre-infection samples were considered necessary. Some responding clones were detected in pre-infection memory, suggesting pre-existing cross-reactive memory T cells joined the SARS-CoV-2 response. Clones contracting from day 15 to 85 had balanced CD4/CD8 phenotypes, while a second wave expanding from day 15 to 37 was biased towards CD4+. Contracting CD4+ clones were found mainly in CM and EM memory subsets, while CD8+ clones were enriched in EMRA. SARS-CoV-2 specificity was not confirmed for the second-wave clones peaking on day 37.

The sample was run on an Illumina NovaSeq 6000. TCRalpha and TCRbeta cDNA libraries were constructed by 5'RACE with constant-segment primers, with sample barcodes and unique molecular identifiers being introduced. Trizol reagent was used to extract RNA from every sample. Libraries were amplified in two PCR steps, with a second sample barcode and Illumina TruSeq adapters added in the second step. Sequencing of the libraries was done on an Illumina NovaSeq, producing 2 x 150 bp paired-end reads. The published analysis was carried out like this. With migec v1.2.7, reads were demultiplexed and then collapsed into UMI-guided consensus sequences. Using mixcr v2.1.11, UMI consensuses were aligned to TRA and TRB V and J templates and then assembled into clonotypes. Clonotypes were classified as expanded or contracted when called significant by both edgeR and NoisET, with noise models trained on biological replicates. edgeR calls used a false discovery rate-adjusted p below 0.01 and a log2 fold-change threshold of 1. As an exploratory analysis of dynamics, max-normalized trajectories of the 1000 most abundant clonotypes were examined with PCA combined with hierarchical clustering. Separately sequenced CD4+ and CD8+ repertoires were used to assign a CD4 or CD8 phenotype to each responding clone. The public sequencing data were trimmed at Q25 with fastp and processed into clonotypes with MiXCR by TCRdb, which kept only in-frame beta chains. Each entry is one CDR3 protein sequence, shown with its most common DNA and genes. The V and J calls here are based on TCRdb, not the publication. Here the sample has fewer than 350,000 distinct CDR3 sequences; 14% occur a single time. Roughly 23% of the sample belongs to the ten largest clones.

PBMCs were isolated by Ficoll-Paque density gradient centrifugation. Spanning cysteine to phenylalanine, the CDR3 consists of 14 amino acids. The only DNA kept is the CDR3, 42 bases in frame from the first base. Reading the germline V gene (reference sequence) gives CDR1 LNHDA and CDR2 SQIVND. V and J are trimmed by 6 bases and 4 bases, and the gene matches miss 3 bases of the junction. In this chain, TRBV19 is recombined with TRBJ1-6, with 7 bases aligning to TRBD1. This receptor was obtained from a man aged 18 to 35 who had mild COVID-19 (a few samples of this study predate the infection). The sample titles of this study are shuffled in the database, so cell type and time point are left out; the donor was told from shared clones. The sequencing sample was made of PBMCs or a T cell subset sorted from them (not recorded which). The DNA is TGTGCCAGTAGGATGGGACAGTATAATTCACCCCTCCACTTT. It codes for CASRMGQYNSPLHF.